This TCR beta chain comes out of a study of PD-1 blockade in classical Hodgkin lymphoma. Sequencing used immunoSEQ multiplex PCR; TCRdb keeps in-frame clones, though not all of them. The table records about 150,000 clones, about four fifths of them present only once. In every patient, relapse followed autologous stem cell transplantation, while exposure to brentuximab vedotin differed. Per the germline V gene, CDR1 is SGHNT and CDR2 is YYREEE (reference sequence). This CDR3 region has 13 residues. V trimming: 2 bases; J trimming: 7 bases; junction bases outside the gene matches: 3. This receptor was taken from a human donor with classical Hodgkin lymphoma. The material was peripheral blood mononuclear cells (PBMCs), obtained before the second cycle of nivolumab. The gene calls are TRBV5-4 and TRBJ1-5, with 7 bases fitting TRBD1. The CDR3 spells CASSFDRVQPQHF. The CDR3 region has the DNA TGTGCCAGCAGCTTCGACAGGGTCCAGCCCCAGCATTTT.